The rows below give T cell receptor beta chains drawn from one sample of a study of blood T cell repertoires in COVID-19. TCRdb keeps only in-frame clones here, not all; method: immunoSEQ multiplex PCR. The profile shows 350,000 or so clones, roughly nine tenths of them singletons. Sequencing was done on a sample of peripheral blood. Source of these receptors: a woman in her fifties or sixties with COVID-19, enrolled during active disease. CDR3s include the opening cysteine and the closing phenylalanine or tryptophan. D genes are given only for firm matches. Part of the rows lack a size; the others show once, few, many or a class for expanded clones.

clone_size d_call j_call v_call cdr3_aa cdr3_nt
NA NA TRBJ2-2 TRBV3-1/TRBV3-2 CASSSVRAVTGELFF TGTGCCAGCAGCTCGGTGCGAGCCGTAACCGGGGAGCTGTTTTTT
NA TRBD1 TRBJ2-6 TRBV19 CASWTGAYSGANVLTF TGTGCCAGCTGGACAGGGGCCTACTCTGGGGCCAACGTCCTGACTTTC
NA TRBD1 TRBJ1-5 TRBV18 CASSPGQGDNQPQHF TGTGCCAGCTCACCCGGACAGGGGGACAATCAGCCCCAGCATTTT
NA NA TRBJ1-2 TRBV18 CASSPAGDYGYTF TGTGCCAGCTCACCCGCAGGGGACTATGGCTACACCTTC
NA TRBD1 TRBJ2-2 TRBV6-5 CASSWGQGNTGELFF TGTGCCAGCAGTTGGGGACAGGGGAACACCGGGGAGCTGTTTTTT
NA NA TRBJ1-4 TRBV5-5 CASSLQGTEKLFF TGTGCCAGCAGCTTACAGGGAACTGAAAAACTGTTTTTT
NA NA TRBJ2-3 TRBV7-3 CASSPGQTYTDTQYF TGTGCCAGCAGCCCAGGACAGACCTACACAGATACGCAGTATTTT
NA TRBD1 TRBJ1-2 TRBV4-2 CASSQDAGGLWGYTF TGTGCCAGCAGCCAAGATGCAGGGGGATTGTGGGGCTACACCTTC
NA NA TRBJ2-5 TRBV9 CASSVGGNQETQYF TGTGCCAGCAGCGTAGGAGGGAACCAAGAGACCCAGTACTTC
NA TRBD2 TRBJ2-1 TRBV27 CASSTHGAGAGNEQFF TGTGCCAGCAGTACTCACGGAGCGGGGGCAGGGAATGAGCAGTTCTTC
NA NA TRBJ1-2 TRBV5-6 CASTLNQYGYTF TGTGCCAGCACCCTCAATCAGTATGGCTACACCTTC
NA TRBD2 TRBJ2-1 TRBV7-3 CASSLGTSGGNEQFF TGTGCCAGCAGCTTAGGGACTAGCGGCGGAAATGAGCAGTTCTTC
NA NA TRBJ1-2 TRBV12-3/TRBV12-4 CASSSDRIYGYTF TGTGCCAGCAGTTCTGACAGAATCTATGGCTACACCTTC
NA NA TRBJ1-5 TRBV4-1 CASSFLAGASNQPQHF TGCGCCAGCAGCTTTCTAGCAGGGGCTAGCAATCAGCCCCAGCATTTT
NA TRBD1 TRBJ1-2 TRBV7-2 CASGGGQGTNYGYTF TGTGCCAGCGGGGGGGGACAGGGCACTAACTATGGCTACACCTTC
NA TRBD1 TRBJ2-2 TRBV7-7 CASSLGTGVSGELFF TGTGCTAGCAGCTTAGGGACAGGGGTGTCCGGGGAGCTGTTTTTT
NA NA TRBJ2-7 TRBV6-5 CASSYGGGPLEQYF TGTGCCAGCAGTTACGGGGGGGGCCCTCTTGAGCAGTACTTC
NA TRBD1 TRBJ1-3 TRBV6-5 CASRRQGAGNTIYF TGTGCCAGCCGCCGACAGGGGGCCGGAAACACCATATATTTT
NA NA TRBJ2-5 TRBV5-1 CASSSGYQETQYF TGCGCCAGCAGTTCAGGGTACCAAGAGACCCAGTACTTC
NA NA TRBJ1-3 TRBV14 CASSQGGTGNTIYF TGTGCCAGCAGCCAAGGTGGAACAGGGAACACCATATATTTT
NA TRBD2 TRBJ2-1 TRBV7-8 CASSYAGLAKYNEQFF TGTGCCAGCAGCTACGCCGGACTAGCGAAGTACAATGAGCAGTTCTTC
once NA TRBJ1-5 TRBV19 CASRPTGQGRGQPQHF TGTGCCAGTAGGCCTACGGGGCAGGGGCGAGGACAGCCCCAGCATTTT
NA TRBD2 TRBJ2-1 TRBV20-1 CSASRLPLLAGLNNEQFF TGCAGTGCTAGTAGGCTCCCCTTACTAGCGGGGCTAAACAATGAGCAGTTCTTC
NA TRBD1 TRBJ1-4 TRBV19 CASRLEGAHTNEKLFF TGTGCCAGTAGATTGGAGGGGGCGCACACTAATGAAAAACTGTTTTTT
NA NA TRBJ2-1 TRBV11-2 CASSNSGHSYNEQFF TGTGCCAGCAGCAATAGCGGACACTCCTACAATGAGCAGTTCTTC
NA TRBD1 TRBJ2-5 TRBV5-6 CASSWAGTGLETQYF TGTGCCAGCAGCTGGGCCGGGACAGGGTTAGAGACCCAGTACTTC
NA TRBD1 TRBJ1-6 TRBV3-1/TRBV3-2 CASSLGQGNSPLHF TGTGCCAGCAGCCTCGGACAGGGCAATTCACCCCTCCACTTT
once NA TRBJ1-3 TRBV18 CASSPTTGNPGNTIYF TGTGCCAGCTCACCAACGACGGGGAACCCTGGAAACACCATATATTTT
NA NA TRBJ1-3 TRBV11-2 CASSLRGVGNTIYF TGTGCCAGCAGCTTAAGGGGTGTCGGAAACACCATATATTTT
NA TRBD2 TRBJ2-7 TRBV6-5 CASSYSSSGGPYEQYF TGTGCCAGCAGTTACAGTTCTAGCGGGGGACCCTACGAGCAGTACTTC
NA NA TRBJ2-5 TRBV7-8 CASSAQQETQYF TGTGCCAGCAGCGCACAGCAAGAGACCCAGTACTTC
once TRBD1 TRBJ2-7 TRBV19 CASSTGTGASYEQYF TGTGCCAGTAGTACGGGGACAGGGGCGTCCTACGAGCAGTACTTC
NA TRBD1 TRBJ1-4 TRBV2 CASSTGQKEKLFF TGTGCCAGCAGTACGGGACAGAAGGAAAAACTGTTTTTT
NA TRBD1 TRBJ1-5 TRBV10-3 CAISESTGPRNQPQHF TGTGCCATCAGTGAGTCGACAGGGCCGCGCAATCAGCCCCAGCATTTT
NA NA TRBJ1-2 TRBV9 CASSASLRDTDGYTF TGTGCCAGCAGCGCTAGCCTCCGGGACACTGATGGCTACACCTTC
NA NA TRBJ2-1 TRBV2 CASILTRPNEQFF TGTGCCAGCATCCTGACTAGACCCAATGAGCAGTTCTTC
NA TRBD1 TRBJ1-6 TRBV11-1 CASSSQGAGNSPLHF TGTGCCAGCAGCTCACAGGGGGCGGGTAATTCACCCCTCCACTTT